The 21 T cell receptor beta chains in this list originate from one sample, sequenced in a study of blood T cells in healthy people across ages. Then a second PCR, running roughly 7 to 12 cycles, was carried out with a sample-barcoded 5' primer and a J-beta primer mix. TCRdb called the 5' RACE reads again in MiXCR, with one record for every CDR3 protein. The data contain about 580,000 distinct CDR3 sequences, 40% to 55% of them singletons. Input material: blood. The receptors originated from an older man in good health.

V and J are TRBV20-1 and TRBJ2-1; 8 nucleotides match TRBD2. The tail of the sequence fits TRBJ2-7 better, so the J call may be wrong. Germline V gene sequence: CDR1 DFQATT, CDR2 SNEGSKA (reference sequence). CDR3 size: 13 residues. The CDR3 region has the DNA TGCAGTGGGTTGTTTAGCGGGAACCACGAGCAGTACTTC. This translates into CSGLFSGNHEQYF.

This clonotype appeared a few times. The chain carries TRBV29-1 and TRBJ1-1; no clear D gene. Germline CDR1 and CDR2: SQVTM and ANQGSEA. The V and J ends lost 4 bases and 4 bases respectively, with 16 bases between them. This CDR3 is built from 14 residues. The CDR3 bases are TGCAGCGTTGTCTCGCCGGGGTCGGGCACTGAAGCTTTCTTT. It translates to CSVVSPGSGTEAFF.

The genes are TRBV20-1 and TRBJ1-1, with D perhaps matching TRBD1 (5 bases). Trimming took off 0 bases at V and 4 bases at J, with 15 bases between the two ends. CDR1 and CDR2 (germline): DFQATT, SNEGSKA (reference sequence). The CDR3 is made up of 15 amino acids. The CDR3 DNA reads as TGCAGTGCTAGAGATCTAGAGGGGCGTCGCACTGAAGCTTTCTTT. It codes for CSARDLEGRRTEAFF.

Comment on this clonotype: This sequence may be a read error, since a much larger clone differs from it by one base. The chain carries TRBV7-2 and TRBJ2-3; 10 bases are shared with TRBD1. The CDR3 is 14 amino acids. The V gene's germline CDR1 is SGHTA and CDR2 FQGNSA. V lost 3 bases, J lost 8 bases, and 5 bases stayed unmatched. The CDR3 sequence is CASSFDRGLGTQYF. CDR3 DNA sequence: TGTGCCAGCAGCTTTGACAGGGGGCTAGGTACGCAGTATTTT. Filled out from reference TRBV7-2 and TRBJ2-3, the complete variable domain reads GAGVSQSPSNKVTEKGKDVELRCDPISGHTALYWYRQSLGQGLEFLIYFQGNSAPDKSGLPSDRFSAERTGGSVSTLTIQRTQQEDSAVYLCASSFDRGLGTQYFGPGTRLTVL.

CDR3 region: CASSDLVRRQETQYF. Here the CDR3 DNA reads TGTGCCAGCTCAGACCTTGTGCGGCGGCAAGAGACCCAGTACTTC. This chain links TRBV18 with TRBJ2-5; D remains ambiguous. The CDR3 sequence is 15 residues long. CDR1 is KGHSH and CDR2 is LQKENI in the germline V gene. V was shortened by 5 bases and J by 2 bases, with 15 bases between the two germline ends.

The chain uses TRBV12-5 and TRBJ2-1; perhaps TRBD2 as D (6 bases). The DNA end is more similar to TRBJ2-7, so the J call may be wrong. CDR3 size: 13 residues. Germline V CDR1 and CDR2: LGHNT, FRNRAP. CDR3 in amino acids: CASGRREYNEQYF. The CDR3 coding sequence is TGTGCTAGTGGTCGGAGGGAATACAATGAGCAGTACTTC.

The chain uses TRBV6-1 and TRBJ2-4; D is unresolved. The CDR3 covers 15 residues. Trimming cost V 11 bases and J 0 bases, with 17 bases left between them. Germline V gene lookup returns CDR1 MNHNS and CDR2 SASEGT. For the CDR3, the DNA is TGTGCCGGATCGTTGGCCTTCCTAGCCAAAAACATTCAGTACTTC. Translation gives CAGSLAFLAKNIQYF.

This clonotype appeared a few times. The chain combines TRBV27 with TRBJ2-1, with 10 bases identical to TRBD1. V was clipped by 6 bases and J by 6 bases; unmatched bases: 8. The CDR3 has 15 amino acids. Looked up from germline, CDR1 is MNHEY and CDR2 is SMNVEV (reference sequence). This chain's CDR3 is CASSLDRGYFNEQFF. CDR3 sequence (DNA): TGTGCCAGCAGCTTGGACAGGGGGTATTTCAATGAGCAGTTCTTC.

This chain joins TRBV2 and TRBJ1-2; D remains unclear. This CDR3 spans 14 amino acids. Trimming pared 6 bases from V and 4 bases from J, leaving 15 bases between. From germline, CDR1 is SNHLY and CDR2 FYNNEI. The DNA of the CDR3 is TGTGCCAGCAGCGCGGATTCAAGTGTCTATGGCTACACCTTC. Its protein product is CASSADSSVYGYTF.

This clonotype was picked up a small number of times. The chain employs TRBV20-1 and TRBJ2-3; 10 nucleotides line up with TRBD2. The CDR3 loop spans 17 amino acids. Germline assignment: CDR1 DFQATT and CDR2 SNEGSKA (reference sequence). V was pared by 5 bases and J by 6 bases, with 17 bases of the junction left unmatched. CDR3 residues: CSAASPSSSGSMDTQYF. The CDR3 nucleotides read TGCAGTGCTGCCTCCCCGTCGTCTAGCGGGAGTATGGATACGCAGTATTTT.

This sequence joins TRBV11-1 and TRBJ2-7; 10 bases are a match to TRBD1. This CDR3 region has 15 residues. With 1 base clipped from V and 6 bases from J, the junction kept 6 bases outside the gene matches. CDR1 SGHAT and CDR2 FQDESV come from the germline V gene (reference sequence). The CDR3 loop is CASSLGQGAFTEQYF. CDR3 nucleotides: TGTGCCAGCAGCTTAGGACAGGGGGCATTTACCGAGCAGTACTTC.

The chain has TRBV7-2 and TRBJ2-1; 10 nucleotides agree with TRBD2. The length of the CDR3 is 19 residues. J lost 4 bases, V lost 0 bases, and 12 bases had no gene match. Germline CDR1 and CDR2: SGHTA and FQGNSA. In DNA form, the CDR3 reads TGTGCCAGCAGCTTAGCCCGGGATAGTAGCGGGAGGCGTTACAATGAGCAGTTCTTC. Translating it yields CASSLARDSSGRRYNEQFF.

This clonotype has a handful of counts. The V call is TRBV7-2, the J call TRBJ1-2; D remains ambiguous. This CDR3 is 15 amino acids long. V was clipped by 5 bases and J by 8 bases, with 21 bases between them. Germline V gene data show CDR1 as SGHTA and CDR2 as FQGNSA. CDR3 sequence reads: CASSPTTRGNQGYTF. DNA for the CDR3: TGTGCCAGCAGCCCCACTACGAGAGGGAACCAGGGCTACACCTTC.

This clonotype was recorded a few times. CDR3: CASSWDRPSNYGYTF. CDR3 nucleotides: TGTGCCAGCAGTTGGGACAGACCGTCTAACTATGGCTACACCTTC. The rearrangement uses TRBV6-2 or TRBV6-3 and TRBJ1-2; TRBD1 matches 7 bases. The CDR3 runs to 15 residues. CDR1 and CDR2 from the germline V gene are MNHEY and SVGEGT. V trimming: 4 bases; J trimming: 0 bases; junction bases outside the gene matches: 5.

The rearrangement links TRBV7-2 to TRBJ2-3; D remains unclear. The V end was cut by 4 bases, the J end by 5 bases, with 10 bases between. The CDR3 runs 13 residues. Germline V gene lookup returns CDR1 SGHTA and CDR2 FQGNSA. CDR3 DNA sequence: TGTGCCAGCAGCTCTGAACCCCGAGATACGCAGTATTTT. The encoded protein is CASSSEPRDTQYF.

V gene TRBV5-8 combines with J gene TRBJ2-2, with a weak D call TRBD1 (5 bases). V shed 4 bases and J shed 6 bases, with 16 bases lying between them. Germline lookup yields CDR1 SGHTS and CDR2 YDEGEE. The CDR3 consists of 15 residues. The CDR3 DNA sequence: TGTGCCAGCAGCCCACACCGTCAGGGCTCCGGGGAGCTGTTTTTT. Its protein product is CASSPHRQGSGELFF.

The chain has TRBV4-3 and TRBJ2-3; TRBD1 aligns across 8 bases. J lost 3 bases, V lost 1 base, and 6 bases had no gene match. Germline CDR1 is LGHNA and CDR2 is YSLEER. This CDR3 is built from 16 residues. The CDR3 reads CASSQAKTGGTDTQYF. The DNA of the CDR3 is TGCGCCAGCAGCCAAGCCAAAACAGGGGGGACAGATACGCAGTATTTT.

The V gene is TRBV10-3, the J gene TRBJ1-2, with D possibly being TRBD1 (6 bases). Germline lookup yields CDR1 ENHRY and CDR2 SYGVKD. V lost 0 bases to trimming and J lost 0 bases, with 8 bases between them. The CDR3 totals 15 residues. CDR3 region: CAISESGTPNYGYTF. For the CDR3, the DNA is TGTGCCATCAGTGAGTCGGGGACACCTAACTATGGCTACACCTTC.

The chain is built from TRBV7-2 and TRBJ2-7; tentative D call: TRBD1 (6 bases). V dropped 6 bases and J dropped 0 bases, with 12 bases sitting between them. Germline V gene lookup returns CDR1 SGHTA and CDR2 FQGNSA. The CDR3 totals 14 residues. The CDR3 is CASRRQVSSYEQYF. As DNA, the CDR3 is TGTGCCAGCAGGAGACAGGTGAGCTCCTACGAGCAGTACTTC.

CDR3 amino acids: CSASGPSGYNEQFF. In DNA, the CDR3 is TGCAGTGCTAGTGGCCCTAGCGGCTACAATGAGCAGTTCTTC. J is TRBJ2-1 and V is TRBV20-1; 7 positions match TRBD2. CDR3 length: 14 amino acids. The V gene's germline CDR1 is DFQATT and CDR2 SNEGSKA (reference sequence). The V and J ends lost 3 bases and 3 bases, in that order; junction bases with no gene match: 5.

This clonotype showed up just a few times. The chain carries TRBV20-1 and TRBJ2-7; no clear D gene. The germline V gene encodes CDR1 DFQATT and CDR2 SNEGSKA (reference sequence). With 5 bases removed from V and 3 bases from J, the gap between germline ends came to 14 bases. The CDR3 spans 13 residues. The chain's CDR3 is CSAGLLRFYEQYF. In nucleotides, the CDR3 is TGCAGTGCTGGTTTATTGAGGTTCTACGAGCAGTACTTC.